This TCR beta chain emerged from a study of T cell responses to AZD1222 COVID-19 vaccine. As regards this clone: Its specificity is unknown.

The repertoire was sequenced with immunoSEQ multiplex PCR; TCRdb's copy has only in-frame clones and lacks some. The sample holds approximately 80,000 clones, approximately 85% seen once. The study pooled second doses at about 4 or about 12 weeks. Study results and caveats: Mostly white British, mostly female donors; authors suggested clonal diversity may be underestimated. After two AZD1222 doses, spike-specific TCR breadth and depth rose versus day 0. Vaccine-associated CD4 TCRs ranged over spike, dominating at 160-218 and 743-854.

The sequence came from an adult who received the AZD1222 COVID-19 vaccine. Sequencing was performed on peripheral blood, taken 28 days after the second AZD1222 dose.

The CDR3 DNA reads as TGTGCCAGTGGGCTGAGCAATCAGCCCCAGCATTTT. It yields the protein CASGLSNQPQHF. The chain joins TRBV19 to TRBJ1-5, with unresolved D. V was shortened by 8 bases and J by 1 base, with 6 bases between the two germline ends. Germline values: CDR1 LNHDA, CDR2 SQIVND (reference sequence). CDR3 length equals 12 residues.